This T cell receptor beta chain was identified during a study of response to subunit inactivated influenza vaccine. TCRdb redid the calling of the RT-PCR reads with MiXCR, one entry per CDR3 protein. The sample yields 600,000 to 850,000 distinct CDR3 sequences, around 13% seen once. Germline values: CDR1 SGHTA, CDR2 FQGNSA. The CDR3 spans 15 residues. Trimming cost V 5 bases and J 1 base, with 14 bases left between them. This clonotype was seen a few times. The chain carries TRBV7-2 and TRBJ1-1, with a tentative D call TRBD1 (5 bases). Sequencing used PBMCs from blood, obtained around two weeks before vaccination. The clonotype originates from a man aged 50 to 59 who received an inactivated influenza vaccine. The CDR3 loop reads CASSHPGASNTEAFF. The DNA for the CDR3 is TGTGCCAGCAGCCACCCCGGGGCCTCGAACACTGAAGCTTTCTTT.